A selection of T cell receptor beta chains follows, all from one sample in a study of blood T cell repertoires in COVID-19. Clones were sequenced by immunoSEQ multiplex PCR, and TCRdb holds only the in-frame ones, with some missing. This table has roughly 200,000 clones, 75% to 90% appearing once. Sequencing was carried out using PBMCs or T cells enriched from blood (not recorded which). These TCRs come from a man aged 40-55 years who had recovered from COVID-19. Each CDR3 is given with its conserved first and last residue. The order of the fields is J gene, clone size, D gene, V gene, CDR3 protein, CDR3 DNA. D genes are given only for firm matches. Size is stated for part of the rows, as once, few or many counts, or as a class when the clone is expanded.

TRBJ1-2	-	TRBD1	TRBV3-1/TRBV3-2	CASSPGQGYGYTF	TGTGCCAGCAGCCCGGGACAGGGCTATGGCTACACCTTC
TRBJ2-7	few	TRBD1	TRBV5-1	CASSRTLLGQGGWYF	TGCGCCAGCAGCCGTACTCTTCTTGGACAGGGGGGGTGGTACTTC
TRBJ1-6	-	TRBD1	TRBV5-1	CASSKQGDNSPLHF	TGCGCCAGCAGCAAACAGGGGGATAATTCACCCCTCCACTTT
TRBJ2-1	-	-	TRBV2	CASSESGFTYNEQFF	TGTGCCAGCAGTGAGTCAGGGTTTACCTACAATGAGCAGTTCTTC
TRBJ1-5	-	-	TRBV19	CASSIAGVRAQHF	TGTGCCAGTAGTATAGCCGGGGTAAGGGCCCAGCATTTT
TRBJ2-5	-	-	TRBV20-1	CSASARETQYF	TGCAGTGCTTCCGCGCGGGAGACCCAGTACTTC
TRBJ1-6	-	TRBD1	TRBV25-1	CASSDRGQGDSPLHF	TGTGCCAGCAGTGATCGGGGACAGGGGGATTCACCCCTCCACTTT
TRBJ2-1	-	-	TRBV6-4	CASSRERNNEQFF	TGTGCCAGCTCTCGGGAGAGGAACAATGAGCAGTTCTTC
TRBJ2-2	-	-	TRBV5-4	CAISMGSGNTGELFF	TGTGCCATCTCGATGGGTAGCGGGAACACCGGGGAGCTGTTTTTT
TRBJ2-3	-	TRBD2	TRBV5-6	CASTSRETDTQYF	TGTGCCAGCACTTCGCGGGAGACAGATACGCAGTATTTT
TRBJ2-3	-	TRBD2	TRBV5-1	CASSFSGTSGRGTDTQYF	TGCGCCAGCAGCTTCTCCGGGACTAGCGGGAGGGGCACAGATACGCAGTATTTT
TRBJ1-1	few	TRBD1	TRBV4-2	CASSLGTENTEAFF	TGTGCCAGCAGCCTAGGGACAGAGAACACTGAAGCTTTCTTT
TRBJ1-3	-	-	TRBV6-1	CASSEGQSSGNTIYF	TGTGCCAGCAGTGAGGGGCAAAGCTCTGGAAACACCATATATTTT
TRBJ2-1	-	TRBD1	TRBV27	CASSFLGTGDSNEQFF	TGTGCCAGCAGTTTCCTCGGGACAGGGGATTCTAATGAGCAGTTCTTC
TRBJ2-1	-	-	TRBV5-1	CASSSRTAPYNEQFF	TGCGCCAGCAGCTCTAGGACTGCTCCGTACAATGAGCAGTTCTTC
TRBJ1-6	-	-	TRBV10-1	CASSHTRGSSPLHF	TGCGCCAGCAGCCACACCAGGGGAAGCTCACCCCTCCACTTT
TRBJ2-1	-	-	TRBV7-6	CASSLNALGQGGYNEQFF	TGTGCCAGCAGCTTAAACGCCCTAGGGCAGGGAGGATACAATGAGCAGTTCTTC
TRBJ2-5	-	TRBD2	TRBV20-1	CSASSPSGREQETQYF	TGCAGTGCTAGTAGTCCTAGCGGGAGGGAACAAGAGACCCAGTACTTC
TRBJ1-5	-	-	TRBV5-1	CASSLGGDQPQHF	TGCGCCAGCAGCTTGGGGGGAGACCAGCCCCAGCATTTT
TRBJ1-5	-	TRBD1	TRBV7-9	CASSLGQGSNQPQHF	TGTGCCAGCAGCTTAGGACAGGGAAGCAATCAGCCCCAGCATTTT
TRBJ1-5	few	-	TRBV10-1	CASSELSNQPQHF	TGCGCCAGCAGTGAACTAAGCAATCAGCCCCAGCATTTT
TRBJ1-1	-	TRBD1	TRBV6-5	CASYRGTEAFF	TGTGCCAGTTACAGGGGCACTGAAGCTTTCTTT
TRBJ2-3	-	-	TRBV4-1	CASSQTDGASTDTQYF	TGCGCCAGCAGCCAGACTGACGGAGCCAGCACAGATACGCAGTATTTT
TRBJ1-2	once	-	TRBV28	CASSSPRGRDYGYTF	TGTGCCAGCAGTTCCCCGAGAGGGAGGGACTATGGCTACACCTTC
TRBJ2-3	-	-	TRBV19	CASEGGSDTQYF	TGTGCCAGTGAGGGTGGATCAGATACGCAGTATTTT
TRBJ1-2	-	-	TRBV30	CAWSATGFRIGYTF	TGTGCCTGGAGCGCGACAGGTTTTAGGATAGGCTACACCTTC
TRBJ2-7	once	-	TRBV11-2	CASSPWDNNYEQYF	TGTGCCAGCAGCCCCTGGGACAACAATTACGAGCAGTACTTC
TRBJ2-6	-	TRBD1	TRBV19	CASSTGQPSGANVLTF	TGTGCCAGTAGTACGGGACAGCCCTCTGGGGCCAACGTCCTGACTTTC
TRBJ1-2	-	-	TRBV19	CASSRPEAHGYTF	TGTGCCAGTTCTAGGCCTGAAGCTCATGGCTACACCTTC
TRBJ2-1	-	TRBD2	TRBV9	CASSVPLAGGPYNEQFF	TGTGCCAGCAGCGTACCCCTAGCGGGAGGGCCTTACAATGAGCAGTTCTTC
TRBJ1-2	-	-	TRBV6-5	CASRVGQLYGYTF	TGTGCCAGCAGGGTAGGACAGCTCTATGGCTACACCTTC
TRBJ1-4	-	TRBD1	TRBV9	CASSAGTGSNEKLFF	TGTGCCAGCAGCGCGGGGACAGGATCTAATGAAAAACTGTTTTTT
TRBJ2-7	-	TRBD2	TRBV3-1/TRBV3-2	CASSLGVAGVGEQYF	TGTGCCAGCAGCCTCGGGGTAGCGGGAGTAGGGGAGCAGTACTTC
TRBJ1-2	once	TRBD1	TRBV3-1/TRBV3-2	CASSQGQGNLYTF	TGTGCCAGCAGCCAAGGACAGGGGAACCTCTACACCTTC
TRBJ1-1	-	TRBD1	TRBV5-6	CASRQTGGTGAFF	TGTGCCAGCAGGCAAACAGGGGGAACAGGGGCTTTCTTT
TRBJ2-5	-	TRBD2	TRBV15	CATSMYGLASALRTQETQYF	TGTGCCACCAGCATGTATGGACTAGCTTCTGCGTTGCGGACCCAAGAGACCCAGTACTTC
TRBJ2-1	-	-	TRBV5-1	CASSLGTAYNEQFF	TGCGCCAGCAGCTTGGGGACAGCCTACAATGAGCAGTTCTTC
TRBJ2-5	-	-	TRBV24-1	CATSRAGAEETQYF	TGTGCCACCAGTAGGGCGGGGGCGGAAGAGACCCAGTACTTC
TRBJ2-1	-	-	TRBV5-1	CASSFRRTDPGNEQFF	TGCGCCAGCAGCTTCCGTCGGACAGACCCGGGCAATGAGCAGTTCTTC
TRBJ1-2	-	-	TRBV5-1	CASSFNFAYDGYTF	TGCGCCAGCAGCTTTAACTTCGCGTACGATGGCTACACCTTC
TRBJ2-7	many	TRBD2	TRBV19	CASSMGRGTSGLYEQYF	TGTGCCAGTAGTATGGGCCGAGGGACTAGCGGACTCTACGAGCAGTACTTC
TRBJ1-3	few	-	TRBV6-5	CASRQFSGNTIYF	TGTGCCAGCAGACAGTTCTCTGGAAACACCATATATTTT
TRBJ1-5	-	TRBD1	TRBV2	CASGGTDPNQPQHF	TGTGCCAGCGGAGGGACAGACCCCAATCAGCCCCAGCATTTT
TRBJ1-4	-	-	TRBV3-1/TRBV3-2	CASSQGRVEKLFF	TGTGCCAGCAGCCAAGGGCGGGTTGAAAAACTGTTTTTT
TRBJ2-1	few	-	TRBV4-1	CASSQADMGFTYNEQFF	TGCGCCAGCAGCCAAGCGGACATGGGCTTCACCTACAATGAGCAGTTCTTC
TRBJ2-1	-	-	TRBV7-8	CASSRGWQNEQFF	TGTGCCAGCAGCCGAGGGTGGCAAAATGAGCAGTTCTTC
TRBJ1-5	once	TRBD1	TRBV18	CASSTGTGSIQPQHF	TGTGCCAGCTCAACTGGGACAGGCAGTATACAGCCCCAGCATTTT
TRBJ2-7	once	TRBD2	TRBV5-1	CASSALAGGLGEQYF	TGCGCCAGCAGTGCCCTGGCGGGGGGGCTGGGTGAGCAGTACTTC
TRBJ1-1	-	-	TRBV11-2	CASSFIEVGTEAFF	TGTGCCAGCAGCTTTATAGAGGTCGGCACTGAAGCTTTCTTT
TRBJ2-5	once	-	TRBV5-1	CASSRASEETQYF	TGCGCCAGCAGCAGAGCCTCGGAAGAGACCCAGTACTTC
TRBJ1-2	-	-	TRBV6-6	CASSYSPLANYGYTF	TGTGCCAGCAGTTACAGCCCTTTAGCTAACTATGGCTACACCTTC
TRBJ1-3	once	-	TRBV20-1	CSLQGGNTIYF	TGCAGCCTTCAGGGTGGAAACACCATATATTTT
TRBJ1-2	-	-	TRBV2	CASRGNREGYTF	TGTGCCAGCAGGGGTAACAGGGAAGGCTACACCTTC